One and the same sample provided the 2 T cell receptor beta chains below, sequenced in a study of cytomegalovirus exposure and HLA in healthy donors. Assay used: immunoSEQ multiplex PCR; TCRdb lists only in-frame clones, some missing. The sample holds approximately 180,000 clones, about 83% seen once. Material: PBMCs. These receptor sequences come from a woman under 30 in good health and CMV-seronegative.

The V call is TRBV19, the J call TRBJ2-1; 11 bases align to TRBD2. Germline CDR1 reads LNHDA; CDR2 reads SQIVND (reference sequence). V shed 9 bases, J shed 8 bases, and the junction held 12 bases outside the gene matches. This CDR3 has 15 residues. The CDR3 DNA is TGTGCCAGCTGCACTCTAGCGGGGGGCCGGGATGAGCAGTTCTTC. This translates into CASCTLAGGRDEQFF.

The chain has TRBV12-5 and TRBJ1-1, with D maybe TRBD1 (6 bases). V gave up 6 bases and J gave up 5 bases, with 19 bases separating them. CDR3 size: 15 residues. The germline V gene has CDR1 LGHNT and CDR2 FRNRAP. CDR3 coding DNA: TGTGCTAGTGGCCCAAAGGGGGGGGCGATAACTGAAGCTTTCTTT. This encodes CASGPKGGAITEAFF.